These T cell receptor beta chains were read from a single sample in a study of vaccination and CD4 T cells after COVID-19. Antigens of these TCRs are unknown. TCRdb processed the PCR reads anew with MiXCR; each CDR3 protein has one entry. The sample shows more than 8,000 distinct CDR3 sequences, roughly 26% of them seen only once. The sample in question was CD4+ T cells from blood, cultured in vitro, obtained after SARS-CoV-2 vaccination. These receptors came from a human donor who had recovered from COVID-19. Each CDR3 is given with its conserved first and last residue. The order of the fields is J gene, V gene, CDR3 protein.

j_call: TRBJ1-1; v_call: TRBV6-1; cdr3_aa: CASSSGYSTYTEAFF
j_call: TRBJ2-1; v_call: TRBV28; cdr3_aa: CASGRGAGGYNEQFF
j_call: TRBJ2-3; v_call: TRBV7-6; cdr3_aa: CASSLGRLAGVVDTQYF
j_call: TRBJ2-7; v_call: TRBV18; cdr3_aa: CASSPAGPNSYEQYF
j_call: TRBJ2-3; v_call: TRBV5-1; cdr3_aa: CASSLPGSTNTQYF
j_call: TRBJ2-3; v_call: TRBV29-1; cdr3_aa: CSAARAGGGKDTQYF
j_call: TRBJ1-1; v_call: TRBV28; cdr3_aa: CASSLFWDTNTEAFF
j_call: TRBJ2-1; v_call: TRBV24-1; cdr3_aa: CATSEPPRGGRDDNEQFF
j_call: TRBJ1-5; v_call: TRBV20-1; cdr3_aa: CSANDRGRNQPQHF
j_call: TRBJ1-1; v_call: TRBV7-9; cdr3_aa: CASSLVRGLQAFF
j_call: TRBJ2-7; v_call: TRBV20-1; cdr3_aa: CSARDETTGGYEQYF
j_call: TRBJ2-3; v_call: TRBV29-1; cdr3_aa: CSVQGVAVSSTDTQYF
j_call: TRBJ1-1; v_call: TRBV7-8; cdr3_aa: CASSLDRLNTEAFF
j_call: TRBJ2-1; v_call: TRBV11-2; cdr3_aa: CASSLEGTGGWYEQFF
j_call: TRBJ1-1; v_call: TRBV19; cdr3_aa: CASSRQGTEAFF
j_call: TRBJ2-7; v_call: TRBV5-4; cdr3_aa: CASSPSFLETYEQYF
j_call: TRBJ1-5; v_call: TRBV28; cdr3_aa: CASRVGPRRGNQPQHF
j_call: TRBJ1-2; v_call: TRBV4-2; cdr3_aa: CASSRDRGHYTF
j_call: TRBJ1-2; v_call: TRBV7-2; cdr3_aa: CASSLERGQYGYTF
j_call: TRBJ2-1; v_call: TRBV19; cdr3_aa: CASSIVGPGEQFF
j_call: TRBJ2-2; v_call: TRBV24-1; cdr3_aa: CATSDSGTRGTGELFF
j_call: TRBJ1-3; v_call: TRBV7-8; cdr3_aa: CASSLVYRDPLTSGNTIYF
j_call: TRBJ2-1; v_call: TRBV7-4; cdr3_aa: CASSPRGEVTSHEQFF
j_call: TRBJ1-2; v_call: TRBV27; cdr3_aa: CASSTQGANYGYTF
j_call: TRBJ1-1; v_call: TRBV7-9; cdr3_aa: CASSPSGTEAFF
j_call: TRBJ1-2; v_call: TRBV6-2/TRBV6-3; cdr3_aa: CASSYQTGAAGGYTF
j_call: TRBJ2-1; v_call: TRBV15; cdr3_aa: CATSRGPGEQFF
j_call: TRBJ2-5; v_call: TRBV4-3; cdr3_aa: CASSPEVGETQYF
j_call: TRBJ2-5; v_call: TRBV5-1; cdr3_aa: CASSATGFRETQYF
j_call: TRBJ2-3; v_call: TRBV28; cdr3_aa: CASSLWRLADSTDTQYF
j_call: TRBJ1-1; v_call: TRBV7-7; cdr3_aa: CASSKMDNTEAFF
j_call: TRBJ1-2; v_call: TRBV12-3/TRBV12-4; cdr3_aa: CASSFLGRARSYTF
j_call: TRBJ2-3; v_call: TRBV6-1; cdr3_aa: CASSPLTGGTDTQYF